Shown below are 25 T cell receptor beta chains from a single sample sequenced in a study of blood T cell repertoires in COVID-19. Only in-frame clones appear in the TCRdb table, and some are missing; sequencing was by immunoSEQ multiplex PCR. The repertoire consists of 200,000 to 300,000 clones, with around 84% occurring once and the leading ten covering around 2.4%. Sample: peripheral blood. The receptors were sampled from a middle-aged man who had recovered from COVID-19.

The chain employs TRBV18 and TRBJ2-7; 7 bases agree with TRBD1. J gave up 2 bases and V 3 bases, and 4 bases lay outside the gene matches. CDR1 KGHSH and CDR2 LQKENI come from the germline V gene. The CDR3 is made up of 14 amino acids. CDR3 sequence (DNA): TGTGCCAGCTCACCGGGACAGAGAACCTACGAGCAGTACTTC. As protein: CASSPGQRTYEQYF.

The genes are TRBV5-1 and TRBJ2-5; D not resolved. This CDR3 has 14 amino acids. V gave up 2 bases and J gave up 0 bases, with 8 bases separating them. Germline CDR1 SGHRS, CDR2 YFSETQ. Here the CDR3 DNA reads TGCGCCAGCAGCTTAGGAGAGTACCAAGAGACCCAGTACTTC. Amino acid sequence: CASSLGEYQETQYF.

The DNA for the CDR3 is TGCAGCGTGACCCCCCCGGGACTAGCGGGGGAGACCCAGTACTTC. Amino acid sequence: CSVTPPGLAGETQYF. V is TRBV29-1 and J is TRBJ2-5; 13 positions match TRBD2. This CDR3 has 15 amino acids. CDR1 and CDR2 from the germline V gene are SQVTM and ANQGSEA. The junction had 9 bases not matched to a gene; V was cut back by 6 bases and J by 5 bases.

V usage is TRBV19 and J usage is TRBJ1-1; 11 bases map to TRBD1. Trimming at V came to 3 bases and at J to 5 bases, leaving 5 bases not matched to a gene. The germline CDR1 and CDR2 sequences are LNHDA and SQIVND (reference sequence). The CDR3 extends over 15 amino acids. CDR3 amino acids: CASSMKGTGGTEAFF. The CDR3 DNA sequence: TGTGCCAGTAGTATGAAAGGGACAGGGGGAACTGAAGCTTTCTTT.

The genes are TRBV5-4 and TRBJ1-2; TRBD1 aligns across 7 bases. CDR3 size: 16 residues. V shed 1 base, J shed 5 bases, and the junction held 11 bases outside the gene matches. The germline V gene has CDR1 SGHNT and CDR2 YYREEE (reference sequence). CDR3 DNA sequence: TGTGCCAGCAGCTTGCCCGCAGGGGGTGTATGGTATGGCTACACCTTC. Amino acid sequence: CASSLPAGGVWYGYTF.

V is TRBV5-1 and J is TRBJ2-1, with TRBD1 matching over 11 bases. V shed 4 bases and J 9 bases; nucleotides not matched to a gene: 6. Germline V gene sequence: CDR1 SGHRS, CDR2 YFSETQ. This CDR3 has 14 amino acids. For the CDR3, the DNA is TGCGCCAGCAGCCCCCTTGGGACAGGGGGTGAGCAGTTCTTC. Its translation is CASSPLGTGGEQFF.

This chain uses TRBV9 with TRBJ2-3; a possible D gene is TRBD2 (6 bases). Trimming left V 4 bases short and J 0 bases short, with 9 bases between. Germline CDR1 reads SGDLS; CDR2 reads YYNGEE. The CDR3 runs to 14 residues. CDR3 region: CASSRDLSTDTQYF. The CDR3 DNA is TGTGCCAGCAGCCGGGACTTGAGCACAGATACGCAGTATTTT.

The DNA of the CDR3 is TGTGCCAGCAGTGATGACAATCTTGAATGGAATGAGCAGTTCTTC. It is translated as CASSDDNLEWNEQFF. The V gene is TRBV6-2 or TRBV6-3, the J gene TRBJ2-1; no clear D gene. Trimming cost V 5 bases and J 7 bases, with 18 bases left between them. In germline, CDR1 is MNHEY, CDR2 SVGEGT. The CDR3 runs 15 residues.

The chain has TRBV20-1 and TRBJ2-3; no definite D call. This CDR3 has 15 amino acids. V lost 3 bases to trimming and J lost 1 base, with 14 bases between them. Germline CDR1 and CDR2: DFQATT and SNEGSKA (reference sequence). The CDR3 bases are TGCAGTGCTAGTCCTCCCACCCGGGGCACAGATACGCAGTATTTT. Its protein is CSASPPTRGTDTQYF.

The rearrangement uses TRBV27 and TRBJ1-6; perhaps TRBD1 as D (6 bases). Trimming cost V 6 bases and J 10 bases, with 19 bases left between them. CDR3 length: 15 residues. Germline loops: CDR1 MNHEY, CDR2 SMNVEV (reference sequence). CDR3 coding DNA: TGTGCCAGCAGGGGCATTGGACAGTCACGGTCACCCCTCCACTTT. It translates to CASRGIGQSRSPLHF.

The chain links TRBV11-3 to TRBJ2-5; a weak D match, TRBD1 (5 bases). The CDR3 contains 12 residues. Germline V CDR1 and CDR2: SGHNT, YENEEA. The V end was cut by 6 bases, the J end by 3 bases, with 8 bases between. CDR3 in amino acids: CASSDRKETQYF. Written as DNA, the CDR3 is TGTGCCAGCAGTGACAGAAAAGAGACCCAGTACTTC.

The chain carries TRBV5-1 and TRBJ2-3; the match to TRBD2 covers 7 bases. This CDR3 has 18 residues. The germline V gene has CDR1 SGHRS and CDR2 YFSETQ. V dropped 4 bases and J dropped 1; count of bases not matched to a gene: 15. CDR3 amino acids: CASSEGGGGSVGTDTQYF. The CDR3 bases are TGCGCCAGCAGCGAGGGCGGTGGCGGGAGTGTAGGCACAGATACGCAGTATTTT.

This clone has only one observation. The CDR3 here is CASSDRGQSYNEQFF. DNA for the CDR3: TGTGCCAGCAGCGACCGGGGACAGTCCTACAATGAGCAGTTCTTC. The chain uses TRBV7-2 and TRBJ2-1; TRBD1 matches 7 bases. Trimming at V came to 5 bases and at J to 1 base, leaving 5 bases not matched to a gene. CDR3 size: 15 residues. The germline V gene encodes CDR1 SGHTA and CDR2 FQGNSA.

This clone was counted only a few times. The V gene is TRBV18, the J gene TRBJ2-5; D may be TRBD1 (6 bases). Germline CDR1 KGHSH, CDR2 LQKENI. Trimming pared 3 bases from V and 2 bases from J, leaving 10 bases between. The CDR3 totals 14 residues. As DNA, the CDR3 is TGTGCCAGCTCACCCAGACAGGAACAAGAGACCCAGTACTTC. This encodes CASSPRQEQETQYF. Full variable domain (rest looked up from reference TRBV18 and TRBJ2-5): NAGVMQNPRHLVRRRGQEARLRCSPMKGHSHVYWYRQLPEEGLKFMVYLQKENIIDESGMPKERFSAEFPKEGPSILRIQQVVRGDSAAYFCASSPRQEQETQYFGPGTRLLVL.

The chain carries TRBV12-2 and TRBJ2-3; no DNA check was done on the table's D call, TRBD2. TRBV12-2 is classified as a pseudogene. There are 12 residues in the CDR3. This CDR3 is CASRRVGDTQYF. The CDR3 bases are TGTGCAAGTCGGAGGGTTGGAGATACGCAGTATTTT.

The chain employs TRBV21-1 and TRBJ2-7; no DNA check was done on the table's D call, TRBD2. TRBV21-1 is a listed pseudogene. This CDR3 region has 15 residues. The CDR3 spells CASSKDSGSKSEQYF. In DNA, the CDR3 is TGTGCCAGCAGCAAAGACAGCGGGAGCAAGAGCGAGCAGTACTTC.

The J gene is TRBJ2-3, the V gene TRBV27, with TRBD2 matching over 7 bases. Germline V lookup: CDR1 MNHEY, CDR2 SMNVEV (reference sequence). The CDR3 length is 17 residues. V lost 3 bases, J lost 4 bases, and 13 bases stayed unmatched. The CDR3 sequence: CASSLLAVPLEADTQYF. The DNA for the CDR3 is TGTGCCAGCAGTTTGCTAGCGGTCCCCTTGGAGGCAGATACGCAGTATTTT.

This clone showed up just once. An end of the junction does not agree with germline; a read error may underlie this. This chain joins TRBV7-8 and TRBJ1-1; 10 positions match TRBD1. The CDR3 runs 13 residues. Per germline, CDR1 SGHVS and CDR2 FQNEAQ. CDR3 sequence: CASSYSGTGVNLF. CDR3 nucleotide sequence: TGTGCCAGCAGCTATTCTGGGACAGGGGTTAATCTCTTT.

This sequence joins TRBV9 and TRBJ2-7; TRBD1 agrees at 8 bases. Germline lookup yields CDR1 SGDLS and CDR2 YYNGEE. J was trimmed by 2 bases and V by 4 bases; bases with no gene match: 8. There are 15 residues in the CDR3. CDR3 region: CASSPHGQGTYEQYF. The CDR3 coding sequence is TGTGCCAGCAGCCCCCACGGACAGGGAACCTACGAGCAGTACTTC. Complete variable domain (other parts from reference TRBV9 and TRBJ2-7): DSGVTQTPKHLITATGQRVTLRCSPRSGDLSVYWYQQSLDQGLQFLIQYYNGEERAKGNILERFSAQQFPDLHSELNLSSLELGDSALYFCASSPHGQGTYEQYFGPGTRLTVT.

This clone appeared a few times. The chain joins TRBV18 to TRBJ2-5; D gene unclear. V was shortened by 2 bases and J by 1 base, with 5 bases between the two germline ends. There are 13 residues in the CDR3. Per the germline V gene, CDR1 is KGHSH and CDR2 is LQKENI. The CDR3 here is CASSPVSQETQYF. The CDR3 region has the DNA TGTGCCAGCTCACCAGTCAGCCAAGAGACCCAGTACTTC. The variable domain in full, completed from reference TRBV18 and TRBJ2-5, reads NAGVMQNPRHLVRRRGQEARLRCSPMKGHSHVYWYRQLPEEGLKFMVYLQKENIIDESGMPKERFSAEFPKEGPSILRIQQVVRGDSAAYFCASSPVSQETQYFGPGTRLLVL.

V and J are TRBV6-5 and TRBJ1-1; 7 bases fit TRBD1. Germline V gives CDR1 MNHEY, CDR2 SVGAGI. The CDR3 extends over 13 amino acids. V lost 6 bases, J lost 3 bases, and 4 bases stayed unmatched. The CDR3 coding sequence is TGTGCCAGCAGCGACAGGGAAGACACTGAAGCTTTCTTT. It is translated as CASSDREDTEAFF.

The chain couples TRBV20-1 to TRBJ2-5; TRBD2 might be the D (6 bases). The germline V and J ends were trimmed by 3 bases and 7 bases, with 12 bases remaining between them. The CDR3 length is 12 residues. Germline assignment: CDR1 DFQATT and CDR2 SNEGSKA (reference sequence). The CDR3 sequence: CSASGSEGTQYF. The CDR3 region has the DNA TGCAGTGCTAGTGGGTCGGAGGGGACCCAGTACTTC.

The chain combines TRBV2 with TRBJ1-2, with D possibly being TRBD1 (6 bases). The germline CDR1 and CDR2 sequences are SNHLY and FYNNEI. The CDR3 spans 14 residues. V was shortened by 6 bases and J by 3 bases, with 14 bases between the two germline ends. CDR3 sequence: CASRTGTIHYGYTF. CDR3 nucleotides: TGTGCCAGCAGAACAGGGACCATACACTATGGCTACACCTTC.

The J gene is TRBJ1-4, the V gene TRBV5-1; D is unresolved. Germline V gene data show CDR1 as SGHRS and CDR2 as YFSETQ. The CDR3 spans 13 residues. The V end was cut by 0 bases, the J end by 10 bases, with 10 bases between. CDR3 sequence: CASSLGPPGKLFF. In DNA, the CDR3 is TGCGCCAGCAGCTTGGGCCCCCCCGGAAAACTGTTTTTT.

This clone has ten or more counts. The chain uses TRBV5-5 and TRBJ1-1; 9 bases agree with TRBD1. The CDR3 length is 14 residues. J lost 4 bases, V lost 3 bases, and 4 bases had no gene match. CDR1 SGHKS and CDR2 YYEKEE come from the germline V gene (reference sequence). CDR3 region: CASSWGQGLTEAFF. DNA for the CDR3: TGTGCCAGCAGCTGGGGACAGGGCCTCACTGAAGCTTTCTTT.